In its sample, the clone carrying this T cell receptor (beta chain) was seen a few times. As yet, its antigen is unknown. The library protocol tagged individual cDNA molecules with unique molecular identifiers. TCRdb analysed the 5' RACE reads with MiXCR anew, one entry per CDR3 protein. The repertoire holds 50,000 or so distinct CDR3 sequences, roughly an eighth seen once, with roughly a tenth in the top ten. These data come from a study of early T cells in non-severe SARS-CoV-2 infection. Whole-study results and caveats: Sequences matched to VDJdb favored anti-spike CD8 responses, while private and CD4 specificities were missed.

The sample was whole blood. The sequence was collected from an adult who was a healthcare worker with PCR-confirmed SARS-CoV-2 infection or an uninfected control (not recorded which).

Here the CDR3 reads CASSVNLGYNEQFF. CDR3 in DNA: TGTGCCAGCAGCGTCAATCTGGGCTACAATGAGCAGTTCTTC. This chain links TRBV7-8 with TRBJ2-1, with no clear D. Trimming removed 5 bases from V and 3 bases from J, with 11 bases in between. The CDR3 consists of 14 residues. Germline CDR1 reads SGHVS; CDR2 reads FQNEAQ.